These T cell receptor beta chains were read from a single sample in a study of CD8 T cells in Susac syndrome. TCRdb fed the immunoSEQ multiplex PCR reads into MiXCR, producing one record per CDR3 protein. The data hold under 200,000 distinct CDR3 sequences, with approximately 95% observed a single time. The sample comprised CD8+ T cells from PBMCs. The receptors originated from a human donor with multiple sclerosis. Both conserved end residues are part of each CDR3. Each record gives: J gene, V gene, clone size, D gene, CDR3 protein, CDR3 DNA. The D gene is left open where the match is weak. Expanded clones are given a class, and other clones once, few, many or no size at all.

>TRBJ1-5|TRBV2|-|-
CATLQGLGQPQHF
TGTGCCACTCTACAGGGTTTGGGGCAGCCCCAGCATTTT
>TRBJ1-1|TRBV5-1|-|TRBD1
CASSLVSEGATVPFF
TGCGCCAGCAGCTTGGTCTCAGAGGGGGCTACCGTTCCTTTCTTT
>TRBJ1-1|TRBV2|-|TRBD1
CASPTGVGTEAFF
TGTGCCAGTCCAACAGGGGTTGGCACTGAAGCTTTCTTT
>TRBJ2-7|TRBV3-1|-|-
CASSQEAAARPTRQYF
TGTGCCAGCAGCCAAGAAGCGGCCGCCAGGCCTACGAGGCAGTACTTC
>TRBJ2-5|TRBV20-1|-|TRBD2
CSARVTSAAHWYF
TGCAGTGCTAGAGTTACTAGCGCTGCACACTGGTACTTC
>TRBJ2-3|TRBV5-1|once|-
CASSVDYGTRTDTQYF
TGCGCCAGCAGCGTAGATTACGGGACCCGCACAGATACGCAGTATTTT
>TRBJ2-1|TRBV29-1|-|TRBD2
CSALAGGRNEQFF
TGCAGCGCCTTAGCGGGAGGCCGGAACGAGCAGTTCTTC
>TRBJ2-1|TRBV9|-|TRBD1
CASSRAGTAINEQFF
TGTGCCAGCAGCCGAGCCGGGACAGCGATCAATGAGCAGTTCTTC
>TRBJ2-3|TRBV20-1|-|-
CSATEGVTQYF
TGCAGTGCTACGGAGGGAGTTACGCAGTATTTT
>TRBJ1-2|TRBV2|-|-
CATGADYGYTF
TGTGCCACAGGGGCGGACTATGGCTACACCTTC
>TRBJ2-7|TRBV6-5|-|TRBD1
CASSYSVTGTYEQYF
TGTGCCAGCAGTTACTCTGTGACAGGGACCTACGAGCAGTACTTC
>TRBJ1-2|TRBV29-1|once|-
CASLTGAGYTF
TGCGCCTCCCTCACGGGAGCCGGCTACACCTTC